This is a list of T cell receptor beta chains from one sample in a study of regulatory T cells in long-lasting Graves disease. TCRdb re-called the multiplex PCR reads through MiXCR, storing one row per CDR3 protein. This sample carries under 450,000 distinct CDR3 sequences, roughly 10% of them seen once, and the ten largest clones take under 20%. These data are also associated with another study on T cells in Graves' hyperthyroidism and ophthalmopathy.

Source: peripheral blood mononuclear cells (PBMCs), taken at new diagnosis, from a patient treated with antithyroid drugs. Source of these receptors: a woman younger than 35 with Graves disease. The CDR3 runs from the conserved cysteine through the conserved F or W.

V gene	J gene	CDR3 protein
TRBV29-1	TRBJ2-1	CSVEDKAGGPDEQFF
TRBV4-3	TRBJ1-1	CASSQLVTMNTEAFF
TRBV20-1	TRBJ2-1	CSARPPGTSGTSSYNEQFF
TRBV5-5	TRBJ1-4	CASSFTPPEKLFF
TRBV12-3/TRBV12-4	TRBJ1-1	CASSLEADLNTEAFF
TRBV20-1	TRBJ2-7	CSARVHGGISYEQYF
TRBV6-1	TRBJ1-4	CASQTGVNEKLFF
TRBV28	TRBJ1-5	CATGTGGFSNQPQHF
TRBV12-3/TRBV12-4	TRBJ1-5	CASSLWANQPQHF
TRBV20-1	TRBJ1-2	CSATQGNYYGYTF
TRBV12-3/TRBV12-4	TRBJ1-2	CASSPKTGGFGGYTF
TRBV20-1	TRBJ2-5	CSQLRTAKETQYF
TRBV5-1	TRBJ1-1	CASSRFVRTTGTEAFF